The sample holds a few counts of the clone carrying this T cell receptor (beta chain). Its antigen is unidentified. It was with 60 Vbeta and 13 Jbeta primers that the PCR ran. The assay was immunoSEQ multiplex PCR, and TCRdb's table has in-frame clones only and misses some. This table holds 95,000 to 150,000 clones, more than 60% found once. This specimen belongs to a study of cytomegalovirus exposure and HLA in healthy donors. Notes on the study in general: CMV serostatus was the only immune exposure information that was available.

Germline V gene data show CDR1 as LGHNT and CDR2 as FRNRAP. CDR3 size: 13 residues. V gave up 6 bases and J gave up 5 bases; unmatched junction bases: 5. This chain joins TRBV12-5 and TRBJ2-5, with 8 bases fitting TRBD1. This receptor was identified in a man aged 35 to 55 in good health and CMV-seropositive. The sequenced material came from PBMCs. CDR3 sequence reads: CASGTTGGETQYF. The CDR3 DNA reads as TGTGCTAGTGGCACTACAGGGGGGGAGACCCAGTACTTC.